The next 8 T cell receptor beta chains were all read from a single sample in a study of T cells after yellow fever vaccination. MiXCR, applied by TCRdb to the 5' RACE reads, yields one record per CDR3 protein. The sample lists about 340,000 distinct CDR3 sequences, 3% to 4.5% occurring once. The sample consisted of PBMCs, taken 5 days after the yellow fever booster vaccination. These receptors all stem from a man between 18 and 35 years old who received the YFV17D yellow fever vaccine.

This clonotype was picked up many times. The V gene is TRBV29-1, the J gene TRBJ1-4; the D gene is possibly TRBD1 (5 bases). Deletions cut 4 bases from V and 7 bases from J, with 13 bases between. The germline V gene encodes CDR1 SQVTM and CDR2 ANQGSEA. The CDR3 consists of 13 residues. The DNA for the CDR3 is TGCAGCGTTGTAAGGGGACTTGGTGAAAAACTGTTTTTT. Translation: CSVVRGLGEKLFF.

This clonotype appeared many times. The chain employs TRBV10-2 and TRBJ2-1; a possible D gene is TRBD2 (5 bases). The CDR3 loop spans 16 amino acids. The germline V gene encodes CDR1 WSHSY and CDR2 SAAADI. V dropped 2 bases and J dropped 0 bases, with 11 bases sitting between them. CDR3 DNA: TGCGCCAGCAGTGAGCCGGGTGGGAGCTCCTACAATGAGCAGTTCTTC. Encoded protein: CASSEPGGSSYNEQFF.

The chain uses TRBV5-1 and TRBJ1-1; a weak D match, TRBD1 (6 bases). The germline V gene has CDR1 SGHRS and CDR2 YFSETQ. Trimming took off 3 bases at V and 7 bases at J, with 16 bases between the two ends. This CDR3 is 14 amino acids long. The CDR3 region has the DNA TGCGCCAGCAGCTGGACGGGGGGCGCGTATGAAGCTTTCTTT. This sequence encodes CASSWTGGAYEAFF.

This clonotype showed up just a few times. V is TRBV5-1 and J is TRBJ2-1; the D gene is possibly TRBD2 (7 bases). CDR3 length equals 15 residues. Germline assignment: CDR1 SGHRS and CDR2 YFSETQ. V dropped 4 bases and J dropped 1 base, with 12 bases sitting between them. CDR3 sequence reads: CASSGGDTSYNEQFF. CDR3 coding DNA: TGCGCCAGCAGCGGGGGGGACACATCCTACAATGAGCAGTTCTTC.

V gene TRBV6-6 combines with J gene TRBJ1-1; D is undetermined. V lost 0 bases, J lost 8 bases, and 7 bases lay in between. The CDR3 covers 12 residues. Germline V lookup: CDR1 MNHNY, CDR2 SVGAGI (reference sequence). CDR3 loop: CASSYSVGEAFF. The CDR3 DNA sequence: TGTGCCAGCAGTTACTCCGTCGGGGAAGCTTTCTTT.

This clonotype occurred a few times. The chain joins TRBV18 to TRBJ2-3; D is perhaps TRBD1 (6 bases). Germline V gives CDR1 KGHSH, CDR2 LQKENI. This CDR3 contains 15 residues. Trimming removed 2 bases at V and 1 base at J, with 10 bases between. CDR3 in DNA: TGTGCCAGCTCACCAGGACAGCCCCGCACAGATACGCAGTATTTT. As protein: CASSPGQPRTDTQYF.

This clonotype has just a few counts. The chain has TRBV7-9 and TRBJ2-1; a possible D gene is TRBD2 (6 bases). The germline CDR1 and CDR2 sequences are SEHNR and FQNEAQ (reference sequence). V was clipped by 1 base and J by 4 bases, with 14 bases between them. The CDR3 runs 16 residues. For the CDR3, the DNA is TGTGCCAGCAGCTTAGGTGTGGGAGGAGCGTACAATGAGCAGTTCTTC. Protein sequence: CASSLGVGGAYNEQFF.

This clonotype occurred many times. V is TRBV2 and J is TRBJ1-6, with a tentative D call TRBD1 (5 bases). This CDR3 has 15 residues. V lost 4 bases to trimming and J lost 6 bases, with 13 bases between them. The germline V gene encodes CDR1 SNHLY and CDR2 FYNNEI. CDR3 sequence (DNA): TGTGCCAGCAGTGTTGTGGGGGACTCTAATTCACCCCTCCACTTT. Amino acid sequence: CASSVVGDSNSPLHF.